The 10 T cell receptor beta chains below all came from one sample that was sequenced in a study of T cell responses to AZD1222 COVID-19 vaccine. The table came from immunoSEQ multiplex PCR; TCRdb's copy has only in-frame clones and leaves some out. The table shows around 110,000 clones, with about 90% occurring only once. Sample: peripheral blood, taken on day 0 of AZD1222 vaccination. The receptors shown here come from an adult in good health.

In its sample, this clone was seen once. V is TRBV12-3 or TRBV12-4 and J is TRBJ2-5; TRBD1 might be the D (5 bases). This CDR3 contains 13 residues. V lost 7 bases to trimming and J lost 5 bases, with 14 bases between them. CDR3 amino acids: CASTPGGAETQYF. DNA of the CDR3: TGTGCCAGCACCCCTGGTGGGGCCGAGACCCAGTACTTC.

The chain joins TRBV7-3 to TRBJ2-5, with D possibly being TRBD2 (6 bases). The CDR3 consists of 14 residues. Trimming removed 6 bases at V and 2 bases at J, with 13 bases between. Germline V lookup: CDR1 SGHTA, CDR2 FQGTGA. The CDR3 is CASSSLGGQETQYF. The CDR3 DNA reads TGTGCCAGCAGTTCCCTGGGGGGACAAGAGACCCAGTACTTC.

The chain has TRBV4-2 and TRBJ2-2; D ambiguous. The germline CDR1 and CDR2 sequences are LGHNA and YNFKEQ. The V end was cut by 0 bases, the J end by 7 bases, with 3 bases between. This CDR3 is 12 amino acids long. The CDR3 spells CASSQDGGELFF. The DNA for the CDR3 is TGTGCCAGCAGCCAAGATGGCGGGGAGCTGTTTTTT.

The chain is built from TRBV5-1 and TRBJ2-7; 11 nucleotides match TRBD2. The CDR3 length is 17 residues. Germline V CDR1 and CDR2: SGHRS, YFSETQ. The ends lost 5 bases at V and 0 bases at J; junction bases unmatched: 10. This chain's CDR3 is CASRTGLAGFSSYEQYF. The CDR3, as DNA: TGCGCCAGCAGGACCGGACTAGCGGGCTTCAGCTCCTACGAGCAGTACTTC.

This rearrangement joins TRBV11-2 to TRBJ1-5; D may be TRBD1 (5 bases). V gave up 8 bases and J gave up 6 bases, with 23 bases separating them. The CDR3 sequence is 16 residues long. The germline V gene encodes CDR1 SGHAT and CDR2 FQNNGV. The CDR3 sequence: CASSTGGKGSGQPQHF. The CDR3 DNA is TGTGCCAGCTCTACCGGGGGAAAGGGCAGCGGTCAGCCCCAGCATTTT.

The V gene is TRBV27, the J gene TRBJ2-7, with D possibly TRBD1 on 6 matching bases. The V gene's germline CDR1 is MNHEY and CDR2 SMNVEV (reference sequence). V was cut by 5 bases and J by 2 bases, with 16 bases left in between. The CDR3 is 15 residues long. CDR3 protein: CASSQTGGRPYEQYF. In DNA, the CDR3 is TGTGCCAGCAGTCAGACAGGAGGTCGCCCCTACGAGCAGTACTTC.

The chain carries TRBV3-1 (or the pseudogene TRBV3-2) and TRBJ2-4, with 7 positions matching TRBD2. The CDR3 covers 18 residues. After removal of 3 bases from V and 0 bases from J, the junction contained 11 bases not matched to a gene. Germline V lookup: CDR1 LGHDT, CDR2 YNNKEL (reference sequence). The DNA of the CDR3 is TGTGCCAGCAGCCATATAAGGAGGGAGGGGATAGCCAAAAACATTCAGTACTTC. This gives the protein CASSHIRREGIAKNIQYF.

The J gene is TRBJ1-5, the V gene TRBV4-1, with D possibly TRBD1 on 5 matching bases. The germline CDR1 and CDR2 sequences are MGHRA and YSYEKL. The ends were cut back, 1 base at V and 4 bases at J, with 11 bases in the middle. CDR3 size: 15 residues. CDR3 coding DNA: TGCGCCAGCAGCCAAGTAACGGGGGATAATCAGCCCCAGCATTTT. Amino acid sequence: CASSQVTGDNQPQHF.

The sample holds a few counts of this clone. The genes are TRBV11-3 and TRBJ2-1; 12 nucleotides match TRBD2. The germline V gene has CDR1 SGHNT and CDR2 YENEEA. The CDR3 runs to 15 residues. The V segment lost 1 base and the J segment 6 bases; nucleotides outside the gene matches: 1. This CDR3 is CASSLGGLAGNEQFF. The CDR3 region has the DNA TGTGCCAGCAGCTTAGGGGGACTAGCGGGCAATGAGCAGTTCTTC. Full variable domain (rest looked up from reference TRBV11-3 and TRBJ2-1): EAGVVQSPRYKIIEKKQPVAFWCNPISGHNTLYWYLQNLGQGPELLIRYENEEAVDDSQLPKDRFSAERLKGVDSTLKIQPAELGDSAVYLCASSLGGLAGNEQFFGPGTRLTVL.

The J gene is TRBJ1-4, the V gene TRBV5-1; D is unclear. V lost 3 bases, J lost 0 bases, and 6 bases lay in between. The CDR3 spans 14 residues. Germline V gives CDR1 SGHRS, CDR2 YFSETQ. The CDR3 nucleotides read TGCGCCAGCAGCTACGGTGCAACTAATGAAAAACTGTTTTTT. This sequence encodes CASSYGATNEKLFF.